This T cell receptor beta chain was captured by sequencing in a study of blood T cell repertoires in COVID-19. Study as a whole: The cDNA or gDNA used as material had been derived from T cells, B-cell-depleted T cells, or PBMCs.

The Seattle patients, enrolled during active infection, were followed longitudinally. Only in-frame clones appear in the TCRdb table, and some are missing; sequencing was by immunoSEQ multiplex PCR. In the table there are 85,000 to 120,000 clones, around 90% of which are singletons. The sequence derives from a woman between 50 and 59 years old with COVID-19, enrolled during active disease. The sequenced sample was peripheral blood.

CDR3: CASSRKQGAGGYTF. The CDR3 bases are TGTGCCAGCAGTCGAAAACAGGGGGCGGGTGGCTACACCTTC. The chain has TRBV6-5 and TRBJ1-2; 9 positions match TRBD1. This CDR3 has 14 residues. The germline gives CDR1 MNHEY, CDR2 SVGAGI. J was trimmed by 7 bases and V by 5 bases; bases with no gene match: 8.